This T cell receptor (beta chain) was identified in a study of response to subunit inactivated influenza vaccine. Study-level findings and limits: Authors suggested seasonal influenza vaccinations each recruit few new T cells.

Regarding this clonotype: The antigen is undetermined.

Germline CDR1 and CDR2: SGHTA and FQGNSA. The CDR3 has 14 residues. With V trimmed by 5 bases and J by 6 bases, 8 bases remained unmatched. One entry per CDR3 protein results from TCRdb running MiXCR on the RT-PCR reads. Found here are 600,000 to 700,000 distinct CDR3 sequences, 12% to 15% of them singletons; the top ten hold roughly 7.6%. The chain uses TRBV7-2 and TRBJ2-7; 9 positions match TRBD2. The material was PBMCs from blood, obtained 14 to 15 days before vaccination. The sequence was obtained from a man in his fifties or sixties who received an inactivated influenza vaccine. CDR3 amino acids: CASSPHSGSGEQYF. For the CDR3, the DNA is TGTGCCAGCAGCCCACATAGCGGGAGCGGCGAGCAGTACTTC. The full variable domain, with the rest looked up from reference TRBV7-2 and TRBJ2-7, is GAGVSQSPSNKVTEKGKDVELRCDPISGHTALYWYRQSLGQGLEFLIYFQGNSAPDKSGLPSDRFSAERTGGSVSTLTIQRTQQEDSAVYLCASSPHSGSGEQYFGPGTRLTVT.